The T cell receptor (beta chain) described here comes from a study of T cell clonality in common variable immunodeficiency. Findings and caveats of the study: TCRbeta clonality was increased in CVID versus healthy controls.

Clones were read by immunoSEQ multiplex PCR, and TCRdb kept only the in-frame ones, dropping some. This sample carries around 57,000 clones, none of them present only once. This clone showed up many times. Its antigen is unidentified. Read coverage stops 3 residues before the CDR3 terminus; the germline J gene supplies the remainder. Trimming stripped 8 bases from V and 1 base from J, with 9 bases between. There are 13 residues in the CDR3. Germline V gene data show CDR1 as SNHLY and CDR2 as FYNNEI. This TCR was sampled from a person aged 18-70 years in good health. This chain links TRBV2 with TRBJ2-4, with TRBD1 as a possible D gene (5 bases). Sequencing was done on a sample of peripheral blood mononuclear cells. CDR3 DNA (partial): TGTGCCAGCGGGGCGAACGCCAAAAACATT. Its protein product is CASGANAKNI. The complete CDR3 protein is CASGANAKNIQYF.